Below, 32 T cell receptor beta chains from the same sample are listed, as sequenced in a study of cytomegalovirus exposure and HLA in healthy donors. This table comes from immunoSEQ multiplex PCR, and its TCRdb copy is limited to in-frame clones, with some not included. Of some 250,000 clones listed, 90% are singletons. The sample taken for sequencing was PBMCs. The source of these receptors is a woman aged 30 to 39 in good health and CMV-seronegative.

The chain couples TRBV9 to TRBJ2-7, with 11 bases identical to TRBD1. The CDR3 is 15 residues long. Losses at the gene ends were 0 bases for V and 6 bases for J; bases not matched to a gene: 5. Germline-derived CDR1 and CDR2 are SGDLS and YYNGEE. CDR3 in amino acids: CASSVEGTGGLEQYF. The CDR3 DNA is TGTGCCAGCAGCGTAGAGGGGACAGGGGGTCTCGAGCAGTACTTC.

The J gene is TRBJ2-7, the V gene TRBV2; 8 bases agree with TRBD1. The CDR3 loop spans 16 amino acids. The V segment lost 4 bases and the J segment 2 bases; nucleotides outside the gene matches: 10. Germline lookup yields CDR1 SNHLY and CDR2 FYNNEI. The CDR3 reads CASSGVGTGLTYEQYF. The CDR3 coding sequence is TGTGCCAGCAGTGGTGTCGGGACAGGATTAACCTACGAGCAGTACTTC.

This chain uses TRBV28 with TRBJ1-2; perhaps TRBD1 as D (6 bases). The CDR3 covers 15 residues. V lost 3 bases and J 4 bases, leaving 15 bases between the germline ends. The germline CDR1 and CDR2 sequences are MDHEN and SYDVKM. DNA of the CDR3: TGTGCCAGCAGTTTCGATACAGGGAAAGGCTATGGCTACACCTTC. Residues: CASSFDTGKGYGYTF.

The chain links TRBV14 to TRBJ1-1; 8 bases line up with TRBD1. The CDR3 sequence is 16 residues long. Germline CDR1 reads SGHDN; CDR2 reads FVKESK. After removal of 0 bases from V and 1 base from J, the junction contained 4 bases not matched to a gene. CDR3 nucleotides: TGTGCCAGCAGCCAAGAACCAGGGGGCGCGAACACTGAAGCTTTCTTT. Translated: CASSQEPGGANTEAFF.

The rearrangement uses TRBV6-6 and TRBJ1-2, with 8 bases fitting TRBD1. The trim removed 0 bases at V and 6 bases at J, leaving 3 bases unmatched. The CDR3 covers 14 residues. The germline V gene has CDR1 MNHNY and CDR2 SVGAGI (reference sequence). The CDR3 coding sequence is TGTGCCAGCAGTTACTCGAACAGGGGGGATGGCTACACCTTC. Translating gives CASSYSNRGDGYTF.

V is TRBV30 and J is TRBJ2-6; 9 nucleotides agree with TRBD1. CDR1 is GTSNPN and CDR2 is SVGIG in the germline V gene (reference sequence). V gave up 6 bases and J gave up 2 bases; unmatched junction bases: 11. The CDR3 length is 17 residues. The DNA for the CDR3 is TGTGCCTGTCCGGGACAGGGAAATTTGGCTGGGGCCAACGTCCTGACTTTC. This encodes CACPGQGNLAGANVLTF.

The sample holds one count of this clone. V gene TRBV2 combines with J gene TRBJ2-7, with TRBD2 matching over 9 bases. The CDR3 consists of 16 residues. Trimming cost V 2 bases and J 3 bases; bases outside gene matches: 8. Germline CDR1 reads SNHLY; CDR2 reads FYNNEI. CDR3 region: CASSERETSGGYEQYF. The CDR3 DNA reads as TGTGCCAGCAGTGAACGGGAGACTAGCGGAGGCTACGAGCAGTACTTC. The full variable domain, rest sourced from reference TRBV2 and TRBJ2-7, is EPEVTQTPSHQVTQMGQEVILRCVPISNHLYFYWYRQILGQKVEFLVSFYNNEISEKSEIFDDQFSVERPDGSNFTLKIRSTKLEDSAMYFCASSERETSGGYEQYFGPGTRLTVT.

This clone was detected only a few times. The rearrangement uses TRBV7-8 and TRBJ2-1; 8 bases map to TRBD2. V trimming: 6 bases; J trimming: 2 bases; junction bases outside the gene matches: 12. Per germline, CDR1 SGHVS and CDR2 FQNEAQ. The CDR3 contains 17 residues. For the CDR3, the DNA is TGTGCCAGCAGACAACTCTTTAGCGGGGATACCTACAATGAGCAGTTCTTC. This gives the protein CASRQLFSGDTYNEQFF.

This clone was found once. The chain recombines TRBV5-1 with TRBJ2-1; no clear D. CDR3 length: 13 residues. V shed 0 bases and J shed 5 bases, with 6 bases lying between them. Germline V CDR1 and CDR2: SGHRS, YFSETQ. The CDR3 loop reads CASSLGTHNEQFF. As DNA, the CDR3 is TGCGCCAGCAGCTTGGGCACCCACAATGAGCAGTTCTTC.

The J gene is TRBJ1-5, the V gene TRBV19, with D maybe TRBD1 (5 bases). This CDR3 spans 13 amino acids. Per the germline V gene, CDR1 is LNHDA and CDR2 is SQIVND (reference sequence). V shed 7 bases and J shed 3 bases, with 10 bases lying between them. The CDR3 DNA is TGTGCCAGTACTAGGGACGCCAATCAGCCCCAGCATTTT. It yields the protein CASTRDANQPQHF.

This chain uses TRBV9 with TRBJ1-1; maybe TRBD1 (6 bases). The CDR3 sequence is 15 residues long. Per germline, CDR1 SGDLS and CDR2 YYNGEE. V was trimmed by 3 bases and J by 1 base, leaving 13 bases between them. CDR3 in amino acids: CASSAGGGPNTEAFF. CDR3 DNA sequence: TGTGCCAGCAGCGCGGGAGGGGGGCCGAACACTGAAGCTTTCTTT. The full variable domain, its missing parts supplied by reference TRBV9 and TRBJ1-1, is DSGVTQTPKHLITATGQRVTLRCSPRSGDLSVYWYQQSLDQGLQFLIQYYNGEERAKGNILERFSAQQFPDLHSELNLSSLELGDSALYFCASSAGGGPNTEAFFGQGTRLTVV.

The chain employs TRBV28 and TRBJ2-7; D possibly corresponds to TRBD2 (5 bases). The V end lost 4 bases, the J end lost 4 bases, and 17 bases lay between the germline ends. Germline lookup yields CDR1 MDHEN and CDR2 SYDVKM. The length of the CDR3 is 15 residues. The CDR3: CASSSPGKPPYEQYF. Here the CDR3 DNA reads TGTGCCAGCAGTTCGCCCGGGAAGCCCCCTTACGAGCAGTACTTC.

V usage is TRBV7-9 and J usage is TRBJ2-1, with D possibly matching TRBD2 (5 bases). V was cut by 0 bases and J by 5 bases, with 11 bases left in between. The CDR3 is 15 amino acids. Germline CDR1 is SEHNR and CDR2 is FQNEAQ (reference sequence). The CDR3 protein is CASSLAGSSNNEQFF. The DNA of the CDR3 is TGTGCCAGCAGCTTAGCGGGGAGTAGCAACAATGAGCAGTTCTTC.

The rearrangement links TRBV5-1 to TRBJ2-7; TRBD2 matches 8 bases. CDR1 SGHRS and CDR2 YFSETQ come from the germline V gene. J gave up 6 bases and V 0 bases, and 2 bases lay outside the gene matches. The CDR3 sequence is 13 residues long. The CDR3 loop is CASSLASGSEQYF. The CDR3 bases are TGCGCCAGCAGCTTGGCCAGCGGGAGCGAGCAGTACTTC.

This clone was recorded only once. This chain links TRBV20-1 with TRBJ2-1; D gene ambiguous. Germline CDR1 reads DFQATT; CDR2 reads SNEGSKA (reference sequence). This CDR3 is built from 11 residues. V was cut by 6 bases and J by 5 bases, with 8 bases left in between. The CDR3 sequence: CSAVWNNEQFF. The CDR3 nucleotides read TGCAGTGCCGTCTGGAACAATGAGCAGTTCTTC.

The sample holds a few counts of this clone. J is TRBJ2-7 and V is TRBV4-3; TRBD1 matches at 9 bases. Trimming removed 3 bases from V and 6 bases from J; junction bases left unmatched: 0. The CDR3 consists of 12 residues. In germline, CDR1 is LGHNA, CDR2 YSLEER. CDR3 sequence: CASSQDRGEQYF. CDR3 bases: TGCGCCAGCAGCCAGGACAGGGGCGAGCAGTACTTC.

The rearrangement uses TRBV25-1 and TRBJ2-7; D may be TRBD1 or TRBD2 (6 bases each). From germline, CDR1 is MGHDK and CDR2 SYGVNS. This CDR3 contains 15 residues. V lost 6 bases and J lost 12, with 27 bases in between. This chain's CDR3 is CASRTGAGSPGRLYF. The CDR3 bases are TGTGCCAGCAGGACGGGGGCGGGTTCGCCTGGACGACTGTACTTC.

The chain is built from TRBV7-2 and TRBJ2-7; D gene ambiguous. This CDR3 has 14 amino acids. Germline V gene lookup returns CDR1 SGHTA and CDR2 FQGNSA. V was clipped by 1 base and J by 3 bases, with 10 bases between them. CDR3 sequence: CASSLGGRNYEQYF. The CDR3, as DNA: TGTGCCAGCAGCTTAGGTGGAAGGAACTACGAGCAGTACTTC.

This clone was picked up one time. The V call is TRBV9, the J call TRBJ2-7; TRBD1 is a possible D gene (6 bases). This CDR3 is 13 amino acids long. CDR1 and CDR2 (germline): SGDLS, YYNGEE. V lost 4 bases and J 5 bases, leaving 13 bases between the germline ends. CDR3 DNA: TGTGCCAGCAGCCGTACACAGGGCCACGAGCAGTACTTC. Protein sequence: CASSRTQGHEQYF.

A word on this clone: Other DNA sequences in this sample translate to the same CDR3. The chain recombines TRBV5-1 with TRBJ1-1; the D is unclear. The CDR3 totals 13 residues. CDR1 is SGHRS and CDR2 is YFSETQ in the germline V gene. Trimming left V 0 bases short and J 0 bases short, with 3 bases between. The DNA for the CDR3 is TGCGCCAGCAGCTTGGTTGTGAACACTGAAGCTTTCTTT. Translated: CASSLVVNTEAFF.

This clone appeared a single time. The chain is built from TRBV4-3 and TRBJ2-7; no definite D call. Germline V CDR1 and CDR2: LGHNA, YSLEER. This CDR3 spans 13 amino acids. Trimming removed 0 bases at V and 3 bases at J, with 6 bases between. The CDR3 nucleotides are TGCGCCAGCAGCCAAGAGGTGGGCTACGAGCAGTACTTC. It translates to CASSQEVGYEQYF.

The V call is TRBV5-1, the J call TRBJ2-1; TRBD2 matches 11 bases. Trimming at V came to 4 bases and at J to 7 bases, leaving 7 bases not matched to a gene. Germline values: CDR1 SGHRS, CDR2 YFSETQ. There are 15 residues in the CDR3. For the CDR3, the DNA is TGCGCCAGCAGCCACCTAGCGGGGGGTGTTAATGAGCAGTTCTTC. This gives the protein CASSHLAGGVNEQFF.

The rearrangement links TRBV18 to TRBJ2-7; 11 positions match TRBD2. The CDR3 runs to 15 residues. Trimming removed 3 bases from V and 2 bases from J; junction bases left unmatched: 3. CDR1 is KGHSH and CDR2 is LQKENI in the germline V gene. This CDR3 is CASSPVAGGPYEQYF. The CDR3 DNA sequence: TGTGCCAGCTCACCTGTAGCGGGAGGGCCCTACGAGCAGTACTTC.

The chain links TRBV9 to TRBJ2-5; D may match TRBD1 or TRBD2 (5 bases each). The CDR3 is 15 residues long. Germline V gives CDR1 SGDLS, CDR2 YYNGEE. V lost 0 bases and J lost 4, with 13 bases in between. CDR3 sequence: CASSVGDHQGETQYF. CDR3 sequence (DNA): TGTGCCAGCAGCGTAGGGGACCATCAAGGAGAGACCCAGTACTTC.

The chain employs TRBV19 and TRBJ1-4; D may be TRBD1 (5 bases). The V end lost 1 base, the J end lost 8 bases, and 11 bases lay between the germline ends. From germline, CDR1 is LNHDA and CDR2 SQIVND (reference sequence). The CDR3 loop spans 14 amino acids. The CDR3 region has the DNA TGTGCCAGTAGTATAGCTGGGGGACTAGAAAAACTGTTTTTT. Translated, it gives CASSIAGGLEKLFF.

This clone came up once. The CDR3, as DNA: TGTGCCAGCAGCTTCCCTAGCGGGCCTAACACCGGGGAGCTGTTTTTT. This sequence encodes CASSFPSGPNTGELFF. The chain combines TRBV5-6 with TRBJ2-2; 8 bases are shared with TRBD2. Trimming cost V 2 bases and J 2 bases; bases outside gene matches: 5. The germline CDR1 and CDR2 sequences are SGHDT and YYEEEE. The CDR3 runs to 16 residues. Variable domain in full (rest from reference TRBV5-6 and TRBJ2-2): DAGVTQSPTHLIKTRGQQVTLRCSPKSGHDTVSWYQQALGQGPQFIFQYYEEEERQRGNFPDRFSGHQFPNYSSELNVNALLLGDSALYLCASSFPSGPNTGELFFGEGSRLTVL.

The rearrangement uses TRBV4-3 and TRBJ2-2; the D is unclear. Trimming shortened V by 1 base and J by 5 bases, and 14 bases separated the two germline ends. This CDR3 has 16 residues. From germline, CDR1 is LGHNA and CDR2 YSLEER. The CDR3 nucleotides read TGCGCCAGCAGCCAAGGTTTAGTCGTGGGGACCGGGGAGCTGTTTTTT. It translates to CASSQGLVVGTGELFF.

The J gene is TRBJ2-7, the V gene TRBV2, with TRBD2 as a possible D gene (6 bases). Trimming left V 10 bases short and J 2 bases short, with 18 bases between. Germline values: CDR1 SNHLY, CDR2 FYNNEI. CDR3 size: 14 residues. The chain's CDR3 is CAILRGTFTYEQYF. CDR3 in DNA: TGTGCCATCCTCCGAGGGACTTTCACCTACGAGCAGTACTTC.

The chain is built from TRBV5-4 and TRBJ2-1; 9 nucleotides agree with TRBD2. CDR1 and CDR2 from the germline V gene are SGHNT and YYREEE (reference sequence). V was clipped by 8 bases and J by 5 bases; unmatched bases: 5. CDR3 length: 13 residues. CDR3 loop: CASGRLADNEQFF. The CDR3 region has the DNA TGTGCCAGTGGGAGACTAGCGGACAATGAGCAGTTCTTC.

This rearrangement joins TRBV7-9 to TRBJ2-5; the D is unclear. V shed 6 bases and J shed 4 bases, with 15 bases lying between them. CDR3 length equals 14 residues. The germline gives CDR1 SEHNR, CDR2 FQNEAQ (reference sequence). The CDR3 reads CASRRSGLTETQYF. CDR3 in DNA: TGTGCCAGCAGGCGATCGGGCCTGACAGAGACCCAGTACTTC.

This chain links TRBV27 with TRBJ2-1; D is unresolved. CDR1 is MNHEY, CDR2 SMNVEV, per germline (reference sequence). The ends were cut back, 7 bases at V and 2 bases at J, with 9 bases in the middle. The CDR3 spans 13 residues. The DNA for the CDR3 is TGTGCCAGCAAACACCCGGCCTACAATGAGCAGTTCTTC. Its translation: CASKHPAYNEQFF.

This sequence joins TRBV11-2 and TRBJ2-7, with a tentative D call TRBD2 (5 bases). Per germline, CDR1 SGHAT and CDR2 FQNNGV. The CDR3 runs to 13 residues. Trimming took 1 base from V and 7 from J, leaving 11 bases between them. CDR3 sequence reads: CASSLGSPGEQYF. The CDR3 DNA reads as TGTGCCAGCAGCTTAGGGTCGCCGGGGGAGCAGTACTTC.